Listed below are T cell receptor beta chains from one sample, sequenced in a study of beta chain features in type 1 diabetes. Sequencing was performed with immunoSEQ multiplex PCR; in TCRdb, only in-frame clones are kept and a portion is missing. The table lists hundreds of thousands of clones, 15% to 17% of them singletons. Sequenced sample: naive CD4+ T cells from blood. Receptors were obtained from a man aged 18 to 29 in good health. CDR3s include the opening cysteine and the closing phenylalanine or tryptophan. A D gene is named only where the DNA matches it firmly. A clone size is listed for some rows: how often the clone was seen (once, few, many), or a class if it is expanded.

TRBJ2-3	NA	TRBV29-1	NA	TGCAGCGTTGATGGGGGTAAAGCGGGTACGCAGTATTTT	CSVDGGKAGTQYF
TRBJ2-5	NA	TRBV7-3	NA	TGTGCCAGCAGCTTAACGAGGGACCTACAAGAGACCCAGTACTTC	CASSLTRDLQETQYF
TRBJ2-6	NA	TRBV5-1	NA	TGCGCCAGCAGCCTCATTTCGGACGGGTCTGGGGCCAACGTCCTGACTTTC	CASSLISDGSGANVLTF
TRBJ1-3	NA	TRBV7-3	TRBD1	TGTGCCAGCAGCCCTCGTCCCGGGACAGCTGGAAACACCATATATTTT	CASSPRPGTAGNTIYF
TRBJ1-1	NA	TRBV7-2	NA	TGTGCCAGCAGCTTAGGACGGGGTTTCACTGAAGCTTTCTTT	CASSLGRGFTEAFF
TRBJ1-2	few	TRBV19	TRBD1	TGTGCCAGTAACGGACAGGGTGGAGGCTACACCTTC	CASNGQGGGYTF
TRBJ1-5	few	TRBV2	TRBD1	TGTGCCAGCAGGGAACAGGGGGCGTTCCAGCCCCAGCATTTT	CASREQGAFQPQHF
TRBJ1-2	NA	TRBV2	NA	TGTGGTTCAGAAGGGGCTGGGTTTGGCTACACCTTC	CGSEGAGFGYTF
TRBJ2-7	few	TRBV5-5	NA	TGTGCCAGCAGTCCGTTACCTCCGGCCGAGCAGTACTTC	CASSPLPPAEQYF
TRBJ2-3	NA	TRBV27	TRBD2	TGTGCCAGCAGTTTTCGTATTAGCGGGACCCGCACAGATACGCAGTATTTT	CASSFRISGTRTDTQYF
TRBJ2-3	NA	TRBV27	NA	TGTGCCAGCAGTCCCCCCGGCAGAGAGACGCAGTATTTT	CASSPPGRETQYF
TRBJ1-2	NA	TRBV5-1	NA	TGCGCCAGCAGCCACACGGGGGCCATAGATGGCTACACCTTC	CASSHTGAIDGYTF
TRBJ1-4	NA	TRBV10-3	NA	TGTGCCATCAGTGGTGCCCCAATGGAAGGAATTCGGCCGTCAACTAATGAAAAACTGTTTTTT	CAISGAPMEGIRPSTNEKLFF
TRBJ2-2	few	TRBV5-1	NA	TGCGCCAGCAGCCCCTTGGGGGGCCAAAGCACCGGGGAGCTGTTTTTT	CASSPLGGQSTGELFF
TRBJ2-5	few	TRBV9	NA	TGTGCCAGCAGCCCCGGGGGACAAGAGACCCAGTACTTC	CASSPGGQETQYF
TRBJ2-7	NA	TRBV7-2	NA	TGTGCCAGCAGCTCTTCCGTCAATCCCTACGAGCAGTACTTC	CASSSSVNPYEQYF
TRBJ1-2	NA	TRBV5-4	NA	TGTGCCAGCAGCTTGGCGGGAGGACTTGGGTATGGCTACACCTTC	CASSLAGGLGYGYTF
TRBJ2-7	few	TRBV6-4	TRBD2	TGTGCCAGCAGTGCCACTAGCGGCTCTGCCTACGAGCAGTACTTC	CASSATSGSAYEQYF
TRBJ1-3	few	TRBV7-2	TRBD1	TGTGCCAGCAGCTTTACAGGGGGCAGGTCTGGAAACACCATATATTTT	CASSFTGGRSGNTIYF
TRBJ2-2	few	TRBV5-4	NA	TGTGCCAGCAGCTTGGTAGTTGCCGGGGAGCTGTTTTTT	CASSLVVAGELFF
TRBJ2-5	NA	TRBV7-6	NA	TGTGCCAGCAGCTTAGCGCAGGGGTCGGTGGAGACCCAGTACTTC	CASSLAQGSVETQYF
TRBJ1-1	NA	TRBV7-9	NA	TGTGCCAGCAGCTCAGCCGACCGGAGGACTGAAGCTTTCTTT	CASSSADRRTEAFF
TRBJ2-7	NA	TRBV19	TRBD2	TGTGCCAGTAGTAGGAGACTAGCGGCACCCTACGAGCAGTACTTC	CASSRRLAAPYEQYF
TRBJ2-7	NA	TRBV13	TRBD2	TGTGCCAGCAGCAAGACTAGCGACAACTACGAGCAGTACTTC	CASSKTSDNYEQYF
TRBJ2-7	few	TRBV7-9	NA	TGTGCCAGCAGCTCGAGCTCCTACGAGCAGTACTTC	CASSSSSYEQYF
TRBJ2-7	NA	TRBV25-1	NA	TGTGCCAGCACGGCAGCCTCCTACGAGCAGTACTTC	CASTAASYEQYF
TRBJ2-1	NA	TRBV7-2	TRBD2	TGTGCCAGCACCTTAGTGTCTAGCGGGAGTTTCTACAATGAGCAGTTCTTC	CASTLVSSGSFYNEQFF
TRBJ2-6	few	TRBV7-8	NA	TGTGCCAGCAGCTCAGCATCTGGGGCCAACGTCCTGACTTTC	CASSSASGANVLTF
TRBJ1-5	NA	TRBV27	TRBD1	TGTGCCAGCAGTTTATTAGGGCAGGGGGTAATTCAGCCCCAGCATTTT	CASSLLGQGVIQPQHF